A single sample is the source of the 22 T cell receptor beta chains below, sequenced in a study of immune heterogeneity within non-small cell lung tumors. The TCR beta CDR3 region was amplified by multiplex PCR employing 32 V and 13 J primers. Each CDR3 protein gets one entry after TCRdb re-called the multiplex PCR reads with MiXCR. The sample lists under 7,000 distinct CDR3 sequences, approximately 22% seen once, with approximately 15% in the top ten. Template input was genomic DNA from bulk tumor (around 630 ng per sample). Several biopsies were spaced far apart within each primary tumor and obtained as surgery took place. It was patients with untreated, newly diagnosed non-small cell lung cancer who underwent curative surgery. Sequencing input: lung tumor tissue. These TCRs come from a female donor with non-small cell lung cancer.

This clonotype was counted a few times. V usage is TRBV9 and J usage is TRBJ1-5; no clear D. This CDR3 region has 14 residues. Between the trimmed V and J ends, which lost 0 bases and 2 bases, there was a span of 6 bases. In germline, CDR1 is SGDLS, CDR2 YYNGEE. CDR3: CASSVAQGNQPQHF. Written as DNA, the CDR3 is TGTGCCAGCAGCGTAGCCCAGGGCAATCAGCCCCAGCATTTT.

The rearrangement links TRBV24-1 to TRBJ2-1; 10 positions agree with TRBD2. This CDR3 has 15 residues. J was trimmed by 8 bases and V by 5 bases; bases with no gene match: 8. The V gene's germline CDR1 is KGHDR and CDR2 SFDVKD. Written as DNA, the CDR3 is TGTGCCACCAGTGCGCCAGCGGGAGGGGAGGATGAGCAGTTCTTC. Translating it yields CATSAPAGGEDEQFF.

The chain has TRBV2 and TRBJ2-5; D not resolved. The CDR3 totals 12 residues. Trimming left V 6 bases short and J 2 bases short, with 7 bases between. Germline V CDR1 and CDR2: SNHLY, FYNNEI. CDR3 nucleotides: TGTGCCAGCAGAGATGTACAAGAGACCCAGTACTTC. It translates to CASRDVQETQYF.

By share, this clonotype ranks as medium-sized. The chain carries TRBV5-1 and TRBJ1-3; 8 bases are a match to TRBD1. The CDR3 is 16 amino acids. Germline CDR1 SGHRS, CDR2 YFSETQ. With V trimmed by 0 bases and J by 4 bases, 6 bases remained unmatched. The CDR3 reads CASSLATGGTGNTIYF. The CDR3 DNA sequence: TGCGCCAGCAGCTTGGCTACAGGGGGTACGGGAAACACCATATATTTT.

Remarks on this clonotype: Mismatch with germline at one junction end may stem from a read error. This chain uses TRBV20-1 with TRBJ2-1; D unclear. The length of the CDR3 is 15 residues. The germline gives CDR1 DFQATT, CDR2 SNEGSKA (reference sequence). CDR3 sequence (DNA): TGCAGTGCTAGTGACGCGAGGAGCTCCTACAATGACCAGTTCTTC. Translation gives CSASDARSSYNDQFF.

The rearrangement links TRBV5-1 to TRBJ1-1, with D perhaps matching TRBD1 (5 bases). The CDR3 runs 15 residues. The germline V gene has CDR1 SGHRS and CDR2 YFSETQ. The ends were cut back, 0 bases at V and 5 bases at J, with 14 bases in the middle. CDR3 nucleotide sequence: TGCGCCAGCAGCTTGGTCGGTGGGGCGCGTACTGAAGCTTTCTTT. Translated, it gives CASSLVGGARTEAFF.

In its sample, this clonotype ranks as medium-sized. This chain connects TRBV9 to TRBJ1-6, with a weak D call TRBD1 (6 bases). V lost 3 bases, J lost 8 bases, and 15 bases lay in between. Germline-derived CDR1 and CDR2 are SGDLS and YYNGEE. The CDR3 length is 15 residues. In DNA form, the CDR3 reads TGTGCCAGCAGCGGGACAGTTGGGGGGTATTCACCCCTCCACTTT. Translated: CASSGTVGGYSPLHF.

In its sample, this clonotype is large. The chain uses TRBV20-1 and TRBJ1-6, with D possibly TRBD1 on 5 matching bases. The germline CDR1 and CDR2 sequences are DFQATT and SNEGSKA (reference sequence). CDR3 length: 14 amino acids. With 0 bases removed from V and 10 bases from J, the gap between germline ends came to 13 bases. The DNA of the CDR3 is TGCAGTGCTAGAGATGGGGGAGTACGATCACCCCTCCACTTT. Residues: CSARDGGVRSPLHF.

This clonotype was observed a handful of times. This chain links TRBV24-1 with TRBJ2-7; 7 nucleotides agree with TRBD1. The germline V gene has CDR1 KGHDR and CDR2 SFDVKD. There are 18 residues in the CDR3. V shed 4 bases, J shed 3 bases, and the junction held 17 bases outside the gene matches. DNA of the CDR3: TGTGCCACCAGTGACTCTGGGCCCGGGACAGATGGAGTCTACGAGCAGTACTTC. It codes for CATSDSGPGTDGVYEQYF.

This clonotype was observed a few times. The gene calls are TRBV7-9 and TRBJ2-1; possible D gene TRBD1, 6 bases. Looked up from germline, CDR1 is SEHNR and CDR2 is FQNEAQ (reference sequence). Deletions cut 6 bases from V and 2 bases from J, with 17 bases between. The CDR3 covers 16 residues. CDR3 region: CASSYGGASPYNEQFF. CDR3 sequence (DNA): TGTGCCAGCAGTTATGGGGGCGCTAGCCCCTACAATGAGCAGTTCTTC.

In this sample, this clonotype is medium-sized (0.01 to 0.1%). V gene TRBV30 combines with J gene TRBJ1-2; perhaps TRBD1 as D (6 bases). The CDR3 is made up of 13 amino acids. Per the germline V gene, CDR1 is GTSNPN and CDR2 is SVGIG (reference sequence). Trimming took off 4 bases at V and 4 bases at J, with 13 bases between the two ends. CDR3 nucleotide sequence: TGTGCCTGGACCCTACAGGGCCTCTATGGCTACACCTTC. Translated, it gives CAWTLQGLYGYTF.

By proportion, this clonotype is medium-sized. The V gene is TRBV27, the J gene TRBJ1-2, with 9 bases matching TRBD1. CDR1 is MNHEY, CDR2 SMNVEV, per germline (reference sequence). This CDR3 spans 16 amino acids. The V and J ends lost 4 bases and 1 base, in that order; junction bases with no gene match: 7. The CDR3 loop is CASSYLTGGYNYGYTF. In DNA, the CDR3 is TGTGCCAGCAGTTACCTTACAGGGGGCTATAACTATGGCTACACCTTC.

This clonotype is medium-sized (0.01 to 0.1%). The CDR3 region is CASSQVTGGNTIYF. CDR3 nucleotides: TGTGCCAGCAGCCAGGTGACAGGGGGAAACACCATATATTTT. V usage is TRBV7-8 and J usage is TRBJ1-3; TRBD1 matches at 7 bases. V gave up 5 bases and J gave up 4 bases; unmatched junction bases: 5. Germline CDR1 reads SGHVS; CDR2 reads FQNEAQ. The CDR3 runs to 14 residues.

The chain combines TRBV20-1 with TRBJ2-7; 8 bases line up with TRBD2. This CDR3 is 14 amino acids long. Germline-derived CDR1 and CDR2 are DFQATT and SNEGSKA (reference sequence). With V trimmed by 3 bases and J by 3 bases, 7 bases remained unmatched. CDR3: CSARVLAEGYEQYF. CDR3 coding DNA: TGCAGTGCTAGGGTACTAGCGGAGGGCTACGAGCAGTACTTC.

This clonotype is termed medium-sized. The chain uses TRBV19 and TRBJ2-6; no definite D call. Germline assignment: CDR1 LNHDA and CDR2 SQIVND (reference sequence). This CDR3 is built from 18 residues. V lost 3 bases to trimming and J lost 1 base, with 16 bases between them. In DNA form, the CDR3 reads TGTGCCAGTAGTATGGAAGGAGACGGAGTTTCTGGGGCCAACGTCCTGACTTTC. It codes for CASSMEGDGVSGANVLTF.

By share of the sample, this clonotype is medium-sized. The V gene is TRBV6-6, the J gene TRBJ2-7; D may be TRBD1 (5 bases). This CDR3 spans 15 amino acids. The V gene's germline CDR1 is MNHNY and CDR2 SVGAGI (reference sequence). With 0 bases removed from V and 3 bases from J, the gap between germline ends came to 12 bases. CDR3 nucleotides: TGTGCCAGCAGTTACTCGATTTGGCAGGGCTACGAGCAGTACTTC. Amino acids: CASSYSIWQGYEQYF.

In its sample, this clonotype is medium-sized (0.01 to 0.1%). The chain couples TRBV6-1 to TRBJ2-7; TRBD1 matches at 10 bases. The germline CDR1 and CDR2 sequences are MNHNS and SASEGT. Trimming removed 5 bases from V and 2 bases from J; junction bases left unmatched: 6. The length of the CDR3 is 15 residues. The CDR3 DNA sequence: TGTGCCAGCAGTTATGGGGACAGGGGTGCCTACGAGCAGTACTTC. Translated, it gives CASSYGDRGAYEQYF.

This clonotype is classed as medium-sized. The chain couples TRBV7-9 to TRBJ1-1; 8 positions match TRBD1. Per germline, CDR1 SEHNR and CDR2 FQNEAQ (reference sequence). V trimming: 2 bases; J trimming: 0 bases; junction bases outside the gene matches: 5. The CDR3 has 16 amino acids. The CDR3 loop is CASSLPWDRMNTEAFF. As DNA, the CDR3 is TGTGCCAGCAGCTTACCCTGGGACAGGATGAACACTGAAGCTTTCTTT.

V usage is TRBV7-9 and J usage is TRBJ1-1, with no clear D. The CDR3 is made up of 12 amino acids. V dropped 2 bases and J dropped 8 bases, with 9 bases sitting between them. CDR1 is SEHNR, CDR2 FQNEAQ, per germline (reference sequence). The CDR3 DNA sequence: TGTGCCAGCAGCTTATCAGAGGGAGAAGCTTTCTTT. This sequence encodes CASSLSEGEAFF. Based on the CDR3 plus reference TRBV7-9 and TRBJ1-1, the full variable domain is DTGVSQNPRHKITKRGQNVTFRCDPISEHNRLYWYRQTLGQGPEFLTYFQNEAQLEKSRLLSDRFSAERPKGSFSTLEIQRTEQGDSAMYLCASSLSEGEAFFGQGTRLTVV.

The rearrangement links TRBV14 to TRBJ2-3; 7 positions match TRBD2. Germline V lookup: CDR1 SGHDN, CDR2 FVKESK. The CDR3 loop spans 13 amino acids. V trimming: 4 bases; J trimming: 4 bases; junction bases outside the gene matches: 2. Written as DNA, the CDR3 is TGTGCCAGCAGCCTCGGGGGGTCAGATACGCAGTATTTT. It codes for CASSLGGSDTQYF.

This clonotype came up a few times. The DNA for the CDR3 is TGCGCCAGCAGCTTGGGAAAGAGCGGGAGGGCGAACACCGGGGAGCTGTTTTTT. It specifies CASSLGKSGRANTGELFF. The chain joins TRBV5-1 to TRBJ2-2; 10 bases map to TRBD2. Per germline, CDR1 SGHRS and CDR2 YFSETQ. Unmatched junction bases numbered 5, after V lost 0 bases and J lost 0 bases. The CDR3 is 18 amino acids.

This clonotype has only a few counts. The rearrangement uses TRBV18 and TRBJ2-7; 8 nucleotides line up with TRBD2. V dropped 0 bases and J dropped 6; count of bases not matched to a gene: 13. The V gene's germline CDR1 is KGHSH and CDR2 LQKENI. The length of the CDR3 is 17 residues. CDR3 nucleotides: TGTGCCAGCTCACCACCGAGTGGGGCGGGAGGCAGGAGCGAGCAGTACTTC. It translates to CASSPPSGAGGRSEQYF.